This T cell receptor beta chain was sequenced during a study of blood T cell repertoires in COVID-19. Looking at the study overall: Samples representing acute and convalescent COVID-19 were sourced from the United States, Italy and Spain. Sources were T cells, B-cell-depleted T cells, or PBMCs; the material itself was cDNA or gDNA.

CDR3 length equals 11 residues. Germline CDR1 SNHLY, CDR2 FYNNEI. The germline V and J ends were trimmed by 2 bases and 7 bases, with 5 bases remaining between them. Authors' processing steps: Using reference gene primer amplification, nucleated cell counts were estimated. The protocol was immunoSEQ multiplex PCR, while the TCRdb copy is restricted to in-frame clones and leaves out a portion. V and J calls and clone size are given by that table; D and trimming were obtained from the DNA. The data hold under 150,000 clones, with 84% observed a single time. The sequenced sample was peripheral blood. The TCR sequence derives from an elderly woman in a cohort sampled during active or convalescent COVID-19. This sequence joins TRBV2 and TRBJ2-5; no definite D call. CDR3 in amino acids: CASSEPGTQYF. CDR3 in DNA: TGTGCCAGCAGTGAACCGGGGACCCAGTACTTC.